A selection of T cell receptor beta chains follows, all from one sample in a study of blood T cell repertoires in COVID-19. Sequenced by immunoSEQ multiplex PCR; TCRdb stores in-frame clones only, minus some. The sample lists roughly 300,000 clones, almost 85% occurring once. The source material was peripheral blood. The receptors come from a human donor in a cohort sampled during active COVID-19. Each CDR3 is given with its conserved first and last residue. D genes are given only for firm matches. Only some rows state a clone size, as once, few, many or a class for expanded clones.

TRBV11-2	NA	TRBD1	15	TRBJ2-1	TGTGCCAGCAGCTTAGTCGGGGGACAGGACTATGAGCAGTTCTTC	CASSLVGGQDYEQFF
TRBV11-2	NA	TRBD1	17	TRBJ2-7	TGTGCCAGCAGCTTATACCCGATCCGGACAGGGGGCAACGAGCAGTACTTC	CASSLYPIRTGGNEQYF
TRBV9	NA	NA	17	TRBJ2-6	TGTGCCAGCAGAGACAGTCAACCGCTCTCTGGGGCCAACGTCCTGACTTTC	CASRDSQPLSGANVLTF
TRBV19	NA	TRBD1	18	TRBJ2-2	TGTGCCAGCAGATCCGGGACAGACTTGAGCGCGAACACCGGGGAGCTGTTTTTT	CASRSGTDLSANTGELFF
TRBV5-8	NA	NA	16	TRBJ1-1	TGTGCCAGCAGCCCAGGACCGGGAGGTGGCTCGACTGAAGCTTTCTTT	CASSPGPGGGSTEAFF
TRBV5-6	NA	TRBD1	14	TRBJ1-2	TGTGCCAGCAGCCCGAACTTCGGGACAGGGTCTTACACCTTC	CASSPNFGTGSYTF
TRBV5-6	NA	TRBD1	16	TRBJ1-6	TGTGCCAGCAGCGGTGCCGGGACAGGACTAAATTCACCCCTCCACTTT	CASSGAGTGLNSPLHF
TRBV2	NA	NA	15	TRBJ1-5	TGTGCCAGCTGGTCGGGACTTAATAGCAATCAGCCCCAGCATTTT	CASWSGLNSNQPQHF
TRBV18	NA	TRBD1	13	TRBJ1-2	TGTGCCAGCGCGACAGGGGGCGACTATGGCTACACCTTC	CASATGGDYGYTF
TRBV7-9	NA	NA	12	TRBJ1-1	TGTGCCAGCAGCTCTCGGTTCACTGAAGCTTTCTTT	CASSSRFTEAFF
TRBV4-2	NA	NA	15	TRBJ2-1	TGTGCCAGCAGCCAAGATTGGCAGGGGGGCAATGAGCAGTTCTTC	CASSQDWQGGNEQFF
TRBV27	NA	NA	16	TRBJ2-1	TGTGCCAGCAGTTTAGTTTCGAGACAGCCTAACAATGAGCAGTTCTTC	CASSLVSRQPNNEQFF
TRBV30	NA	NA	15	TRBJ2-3	TGTGCCTGGAGTGTACAAGTAAAAACCACAGATACGCAGTATTTT	CAWSVQVKTTDTQYF
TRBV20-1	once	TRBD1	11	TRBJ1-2	TGCAGTGCACAGGGGAGCTATGGCTACACCTTC	CSAQGSYGYTF
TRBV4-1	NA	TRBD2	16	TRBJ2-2	TGCGCCAGCAGCCAAGAGTGGCGGGGGGGCACCGGGGAGCTGTTTTTT	CASSQEWRGGTGELFF
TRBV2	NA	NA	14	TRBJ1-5	TGTGCCAGCAGTCTTCAAAGCCCGAATCAGCCCCAGCATTTT	CASSLQSPNQPQHF
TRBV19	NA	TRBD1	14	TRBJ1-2	TGTGCCAGTACCTCGGGACAGGGCATCGACGGCTACACCTTC	CASTSGQGIDGYTF
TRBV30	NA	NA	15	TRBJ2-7	TGTGCCTGGAGTGTAGACAGGACCAGTTCCTACGAGCAGTACTTC	CAWSVDRTSSYEQYF
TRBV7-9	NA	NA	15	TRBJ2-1	TGTGCCAGCAGCTTAGTGAGCAGGGGTGGTAGCGAGCAGTTCTTC	CASSLVSRGGSEQFF
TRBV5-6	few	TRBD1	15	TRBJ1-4	TGTGCCAGCAGCCCTCGACAGGGCGGGCGGGAAAAACTGTTTTTT	CASSPRQGGREKLFF
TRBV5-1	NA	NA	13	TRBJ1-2	TGCGCCAGCAGCTTGGGACAGAACTATGGCTACACCTTC	CASSLGQNYGYTF
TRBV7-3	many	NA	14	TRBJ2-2	TGTGCCAGCAGCTTAGAGGGCCGGACCGGGGAGCTGTTTTTT	CASSLEGRTGELFF
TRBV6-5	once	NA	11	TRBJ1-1	TGTGCCAGCAGCATGAACACTGAAGCTTTCTTT	CASSMNTEAFF
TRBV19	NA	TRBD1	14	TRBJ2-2	TGTGCCAGTAAGGGACAGGTTTATGACGGGGAGCTGTTTTTT	CASKGQVYDGELFF
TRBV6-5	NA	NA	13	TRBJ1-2	TGTGCCAGCAGTAAAAAACAGAGCTATGGCTACACCTTC	CASSKKQSYGYTF
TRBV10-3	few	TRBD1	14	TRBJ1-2	TGTGCCATCAGTGATGGGACAGGGGGCAAAGGCTACACCTTC	CAISDGTGGKGYTF
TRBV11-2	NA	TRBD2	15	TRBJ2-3	TGTGCCAGCAGCCGGGAGCGGGGGGGCACAGATACGCAGTATTTT	CASSRERGGTDTQYF
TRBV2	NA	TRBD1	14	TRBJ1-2	TGTGCCAGCAGCCGGGACAGGGATAACTATGGCTACACCTTC	CASSRDRDNYGYTF
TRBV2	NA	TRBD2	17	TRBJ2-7	TGTGCCAGCAGCCCCCTCGGACTAGCGGGTTCCGCCTACGAGCAGTACTTC	CASSPLGLAGSAYEQYF
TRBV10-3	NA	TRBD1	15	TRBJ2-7	TGTGCCATCAGTGAGACAGGGGCGAATTCCTACGAGCAGTACTTC	CAISETGANSYEQYF
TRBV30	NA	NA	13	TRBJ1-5	TGTGCCTGGAGTTTAACAGGCAATCAGCCCCAGCATTTT	CAWSLTGNQPQHF
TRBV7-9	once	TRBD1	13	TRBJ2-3	TGTGCCAGCAGCCCCAGGGGGACAGATACGCAGTATTTT	CASSPRGTDTQYF
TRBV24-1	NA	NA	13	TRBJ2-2	TGTGCCACCGAAGGAGTGAACACCGGGGAGCTGTTTTTT	CATEGVNTGELFF
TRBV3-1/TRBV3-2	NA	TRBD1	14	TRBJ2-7	TGTGCCAGCAGCCGGGACAGGGGAACCTACGAGCAGTACTTC	CASSRDRGTYEQYF
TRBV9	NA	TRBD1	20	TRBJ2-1	TGTGCCAGCAGCGTAGAGAATCCGGGACAGGGGGTAGGTCGGAACAATGAGCAGTTCTTC	CASSVENPGQGVGRNNEQFF
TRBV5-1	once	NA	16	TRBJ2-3	TGCGCCAGCAGCTTGGCCGGGAGCACTCTCACAGATACGCAGTATTTT	CASSLAGSTLTDTQYF
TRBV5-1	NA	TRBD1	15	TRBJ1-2	TGCGCCAGCAGCTTGGGGGACAGTTTAGGATATGGCTACACCTTC	CASSLGDSLGYGYTF
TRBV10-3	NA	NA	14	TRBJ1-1	TGTGCCATCAGTGAGCTGGAGTTGGTGACTGAAGCTTTCTTT	CAISELELVTEAFF
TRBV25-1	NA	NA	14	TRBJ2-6	TGTGCCAGCACAAGGAGCTCTGGGGCCAACGTCCTGACTTTC	CASTRSSGANVLTF
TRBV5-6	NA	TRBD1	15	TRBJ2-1	TGTGCCAGCAGCTCAGGACAGGTCTTGTTCGGTGAGCAGTTCTTC	CASSSGQVLFGEQFF
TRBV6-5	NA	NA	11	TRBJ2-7	TGTGCCAGCAGTTACCTTTACGAGCAGTACTTC	CASSYLYEQYF
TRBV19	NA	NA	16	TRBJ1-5	TGTGCCAGTAGTCTCCCGGGTAGCGGTTATAATCAGCCCCAGCATTTT	CASSLPGSGYNQPQHF
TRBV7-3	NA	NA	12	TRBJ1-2	TGTGCCAGCAGCTCCGACGCAGGAGGCTACACCTTC	CASSSDAGGYTF
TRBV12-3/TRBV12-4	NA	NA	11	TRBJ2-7	TGTGCCAGCAGTCCTAACGTACAGCAGTACTTC	CASSPNVQQYF
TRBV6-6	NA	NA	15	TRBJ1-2	TGTGCCAGCAGCCCCGGACAATCCAGCTTCTATGGCTACACCTTC	CASSPGQSSFYGYTF
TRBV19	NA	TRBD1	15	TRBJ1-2	TGTGCCAGTAGCTTTGGACAGGGGTTTTTGTCGGGCTACACCTTC	CASSFGQGFLSGYTF
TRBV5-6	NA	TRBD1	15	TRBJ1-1	TGTGCCAGCAGCCCGTTTCCCCGGGACAGGCCACCTCTTGTATGG	CASSPFPRDRPPLVW
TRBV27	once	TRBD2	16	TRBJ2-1	TGTGCCAGCAGTTACTCCGGGGGGGAAATATACAATGAGCAGTTCTTC	CASSYSGGEIYNEQFF
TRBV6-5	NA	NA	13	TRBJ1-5	TGTGCCAGCCAACCTATGGCCCGAGGGCCCCAGCATTTT	CASQPMARGPQHF
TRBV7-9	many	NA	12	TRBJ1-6	TGTGCCAGCAGCTTCGGGGATTCACCCCTCCACTTT	CASSFGDSPLHF
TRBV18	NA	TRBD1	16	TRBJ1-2	TGTGCCAGCTCACCACGTGGGACAGGGGGCGTCTATGGCTACACCTTC	CASSPRGTGGVYGYTF
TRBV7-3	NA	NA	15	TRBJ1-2	TGTGCCAGCAGCTTTGGAGCCGGATCAGTCTATGGCTACACCTTC	CASSFGAGSVYGYTF
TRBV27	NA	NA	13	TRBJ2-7	TGTGCCAGCAGTCGAGGACAAACCTACGAGCAGTACTTC	CASSRGQTYEQYF
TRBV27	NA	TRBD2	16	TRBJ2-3	TGTGCCAGCACCGCTGGCGCGGGGGGGTTCACAGATACGCAGTATTTT	CASTAGAGGFTDTQYF
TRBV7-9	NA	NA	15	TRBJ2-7	TGTGCCAGCAGCTTAGAGGGACATAAAGTTGGCGAGCAGTACTTC	CASSLEGHKVGEQYF
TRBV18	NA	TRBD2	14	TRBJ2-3	TGTGCCAGCTCACCCCGGGAGGGGGCAGATACGCAGTATTTT	CASSPREGADTQYF
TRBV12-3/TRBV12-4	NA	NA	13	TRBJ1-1	TGTGCCAGCACTCAGCGGGGGAACTCTGAAGCTTTCTTT	CASTQRGNSEAFF
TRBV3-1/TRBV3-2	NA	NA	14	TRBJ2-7	TGTGCCAGCAGCCAGGGCAGGGGGGCCTACGAGCAGTACTTC	CASSQGRGAYEQYF
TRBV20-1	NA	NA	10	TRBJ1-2	TGCAGTGCTAGGAACGGGGGCTACACCTTC	CSARNGGYTF
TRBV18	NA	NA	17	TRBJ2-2	TGTGCCAGCTCACGATGGCCCCAGGGTGCGGACACCGGGGAGCTGTTTTTT	CASSRWPQGADTGELFF